The present T cell receptor (beta chain) was sequenced within a study of post-analysis software for immune sequencing data. General study results and limits: Those with multiple sclerosis, the patient group, showed significantly lower normalized Chao1 diversity than controls. The five TRBV segments detected at higher frequency in patients than in controls included TRBV5-6, TRBV5-1 and TRBV20-1.

Libraries were made from TCR beta cDNA, and they carried unique molecular identifiers. Some 500,000 cDNA molecules were obtained per 1 to 10 million input T cells. TCRdb recomputed calls from the PCR reads with MiXCR, one row per CDR3 protein. Of a few hundred thousand distinct CDR3 sequences detected, 30% to 45% appear once; the ten largest clones hold 13%. The CDR3 consists of 13 residues. V was pared by 1 base and J by 3 bases, with 4 bases between. This clonotype was detected many times. What it binds is unknown. Sequenced material: blood. This sequence was found in a girl under 18 with multiple sclerosis. This rearrangement joins TRBV12-3 or TRBV12-4 to TRBJ1-5; D call uncertain. The CDR3 region is CASSLGDNQPQHF. The CDR3 nucleotides are TGTGCCAGCAGTTTAGGTGACAATCAGCCCCAGCATTTT.